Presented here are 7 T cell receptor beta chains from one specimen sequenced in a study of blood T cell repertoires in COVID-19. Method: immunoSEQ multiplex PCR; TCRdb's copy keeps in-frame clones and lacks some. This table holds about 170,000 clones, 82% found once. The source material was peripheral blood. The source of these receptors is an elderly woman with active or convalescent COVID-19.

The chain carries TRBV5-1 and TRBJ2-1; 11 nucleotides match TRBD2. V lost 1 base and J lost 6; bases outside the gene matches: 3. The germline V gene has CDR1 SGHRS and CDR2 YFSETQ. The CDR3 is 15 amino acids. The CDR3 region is CASSLRTSGGNEQFF. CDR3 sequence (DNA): TGCGCCAGCAGCTTGCGTACTAGCGGGGGCAATGAGCAGTTCTTC.

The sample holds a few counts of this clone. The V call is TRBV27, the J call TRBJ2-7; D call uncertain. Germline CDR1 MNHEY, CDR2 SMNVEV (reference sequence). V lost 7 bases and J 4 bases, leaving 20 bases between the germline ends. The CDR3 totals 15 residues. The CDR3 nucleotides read TGTGCCAGCATTCATCCGGGTCCTTCCGAATACGAGCAGTACTTC. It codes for CASIHPGPSEYEQYF.

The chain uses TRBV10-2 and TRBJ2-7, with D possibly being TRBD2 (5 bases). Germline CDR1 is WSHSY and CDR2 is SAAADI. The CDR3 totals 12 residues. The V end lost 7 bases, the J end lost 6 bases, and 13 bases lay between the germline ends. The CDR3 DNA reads TGCGCCAGCAAACTTGTTGGAGGCGAGCAGTACTTC. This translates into CASKLVGGEQYF.

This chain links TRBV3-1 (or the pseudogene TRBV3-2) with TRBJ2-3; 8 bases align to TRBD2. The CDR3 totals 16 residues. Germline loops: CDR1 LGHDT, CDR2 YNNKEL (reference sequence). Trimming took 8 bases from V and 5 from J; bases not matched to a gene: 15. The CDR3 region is CASGRTGRANIDTQYF. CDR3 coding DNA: TGTGCCAGCGGGCGTACCGGGAGGGCCAACATAGATACGCAGTATTTT.

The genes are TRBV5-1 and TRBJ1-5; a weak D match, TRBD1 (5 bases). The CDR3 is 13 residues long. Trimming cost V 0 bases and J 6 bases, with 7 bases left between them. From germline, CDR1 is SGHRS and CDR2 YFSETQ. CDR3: CASSLGRGQPQHF. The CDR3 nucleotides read TGCGCCAGCAGCTTGGGAAGGGGTCAGCCCCAGCATTTT.

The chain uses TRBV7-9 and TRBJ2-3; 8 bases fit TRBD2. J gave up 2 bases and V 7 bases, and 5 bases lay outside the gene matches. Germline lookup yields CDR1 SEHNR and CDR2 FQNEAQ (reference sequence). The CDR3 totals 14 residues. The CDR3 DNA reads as TGTGCCAGCAACAGCGGGGGAAACACAGATACGCAGTATTTT. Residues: CASNSGGNTDTQYF.

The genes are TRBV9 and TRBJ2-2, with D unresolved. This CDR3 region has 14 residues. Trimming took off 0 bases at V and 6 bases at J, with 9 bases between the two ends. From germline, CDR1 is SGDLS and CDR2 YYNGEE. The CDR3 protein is CASSVANGPGELFF. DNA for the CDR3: TGTGCCAGCAGCGTAGCTAACGGTCCCGGGGAGCTGTTTTTT.